This T cell receptor beta chain is from a study of T-cell reconstitution after alpha-beta-depleted transplantation in children. Study observations and caveats: There were some patients whose high TCRbeta diversity at day 60 came from surviving recipient T cells and thymic progenitors. Alpha-beta T cells about two months after transplant reportedly derived from several hundred expanded graft clones. Newly made T cells mostly supplied T-cell counts and diversity one year after transplant.

This clonotype was seen at least ten times. Its antigen is unknown. Unique molecular identifiers were incorporated during preparation of the TCRbeta library. TCRdb re-derived calls from the PCR reads in MiXCR, one entry per CDR3 protein. The sample includes around 490,000 distinct CDR3 sequences, over 9.5% of them seen just once. This material consisted of PBMCs, mostly from graft donor cells, taken 180 days after TCRalphabeta/CD19-depleted stem cell transplant. The TCR originated in a female patient aged 2 to 10 who had a stem cell transplant for aplastic anemia, so the T cells may come from the graft donor.

In nucleotides, the CDR3 is TGTGCCACCAGCAGAGATCAAGGGTTGTCCTATGGCTACACCTTC. Translation gives CATSRDQGLSYGYTF. The V and J genes are TRBV15 and TRBJ1-2; D is unresolved. V dropped 0 bases and J dropped 4 bases, with 12 bases sitting between them. The CDR3 is 15 amino acids. Germline CDR1 is LNHNV and CDR2 is YYDKDF (reference sequence).